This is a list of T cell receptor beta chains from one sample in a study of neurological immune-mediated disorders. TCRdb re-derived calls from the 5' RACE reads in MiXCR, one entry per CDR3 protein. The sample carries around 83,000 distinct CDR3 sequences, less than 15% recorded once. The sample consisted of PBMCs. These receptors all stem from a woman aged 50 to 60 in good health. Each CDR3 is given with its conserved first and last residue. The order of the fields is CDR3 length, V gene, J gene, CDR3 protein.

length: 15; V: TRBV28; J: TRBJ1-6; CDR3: CTIQSVGTVSPPLHF
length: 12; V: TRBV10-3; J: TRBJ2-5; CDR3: CAISEGGETQYF
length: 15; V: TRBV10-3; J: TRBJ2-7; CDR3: CAISEGLAGGNEQYF
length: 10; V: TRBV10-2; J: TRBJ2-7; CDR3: CASSGGEQYF
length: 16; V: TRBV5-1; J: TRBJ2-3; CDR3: CASSSSGTSDTDTQYF
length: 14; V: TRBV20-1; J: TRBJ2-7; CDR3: CSARAVVAGNEQYF
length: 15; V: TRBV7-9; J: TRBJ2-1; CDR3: CASSLSLAEVDEQFF
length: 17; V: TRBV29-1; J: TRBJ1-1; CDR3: CSVGSLYTGVMNTEAFF
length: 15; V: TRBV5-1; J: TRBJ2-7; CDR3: CASSLLAGVVYEQYF
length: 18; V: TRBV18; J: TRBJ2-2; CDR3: CASSPVRYGPPDTGELFF
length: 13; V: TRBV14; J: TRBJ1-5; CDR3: CASSQAGDQPQHF
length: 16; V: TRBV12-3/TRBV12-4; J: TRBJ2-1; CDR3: CASSFGERGTADEQFF
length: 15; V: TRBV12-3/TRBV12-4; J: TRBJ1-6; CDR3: CASSSRNSYNSPLHF
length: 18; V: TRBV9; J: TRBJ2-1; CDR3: CASSMGLAGGPSYNEQFF
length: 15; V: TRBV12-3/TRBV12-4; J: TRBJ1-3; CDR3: CATSLEGAYGNTIYF
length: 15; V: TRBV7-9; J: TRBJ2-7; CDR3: CASSPGPTGLDEQYF
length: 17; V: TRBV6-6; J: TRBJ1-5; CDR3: CASSYGQTLRGNQPQHF
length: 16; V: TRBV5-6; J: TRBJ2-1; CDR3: CASSTGTSGGYNEQFF
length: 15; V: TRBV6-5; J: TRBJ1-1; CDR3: CASRTDGAGWGQAFF
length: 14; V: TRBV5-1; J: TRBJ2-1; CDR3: CASRLTRAFGEQFF
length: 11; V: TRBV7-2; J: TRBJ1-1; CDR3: CSCSPASEAFF
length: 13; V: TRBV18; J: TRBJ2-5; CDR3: CASSPIATETQYF
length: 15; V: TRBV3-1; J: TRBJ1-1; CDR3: CASSQVQFGNTEAFF
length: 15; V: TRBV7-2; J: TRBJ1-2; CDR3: CASSLAAGTGDGYTF
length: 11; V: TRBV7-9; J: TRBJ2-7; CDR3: CASSLQGLQYF
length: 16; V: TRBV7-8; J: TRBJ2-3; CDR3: CASSLGWGGPTDTQYF
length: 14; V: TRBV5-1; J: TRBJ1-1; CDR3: CATKTSPSGTEAFF
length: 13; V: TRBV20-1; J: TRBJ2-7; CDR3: CSARPYSSYEQYF
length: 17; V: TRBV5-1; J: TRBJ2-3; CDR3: CASSQGLAGGPIDTQYF
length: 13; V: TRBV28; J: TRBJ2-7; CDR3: CASSLVQPQEQYF
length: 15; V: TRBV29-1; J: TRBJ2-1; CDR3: CSVDILAGGYNEQFF
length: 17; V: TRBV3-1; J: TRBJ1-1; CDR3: CASSQLIMGGQGMRAFF
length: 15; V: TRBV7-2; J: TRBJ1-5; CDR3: CASSLDGPRNQPQHF